Presented here are 30 T cell receptor beta chains from one specimen sequenced in a study of blood T cell repertoires in COVID-19 (dated by TCRdb to between 2020 and 2021). Preparation of the library involved the immunoSEQ multiplex PCR assay. Not all clones reach the TCRdb copy of this immuneACCESS table, which keeps in-frame sequences only. Checked studies attribute under half of the gap to unresolved V genes and leave the rest unexplained. A total of 25,000 to 35,000 clones appear in this sample, about 91% of them only once. The top ten clonotypes cover around 2.2% of the sample. The sample taken for sequencing was peripheral blood. Receptors were obtained from a man aged 45 to 65 with active COVID-19.

The chain employs TRBV11-3 and TRBJ2-1; TRBD2 agrees at 9 bases. CDR3 length: 16 residues. Germline CDR1 and CDR2: SGHNT and YENEEA. V shed 3 bases, J shed 4 bases, and the junction held 7 bases outside the gene matches. This CDR3 is CASSFAGTSSYNEQFF. The CDR3 DNA is TGTGCCAGCAGCTTCGCCGGGACTAGCAGTTACAATGAGCAGTTCTTC.

The gene calls are TRBV14 and TRBJ1-4; TRBD1 matches 11 bases. Germline V lookup: CDR1 SGHDN, CDR2 FVKESK. V was pared by 3 bases and J by 1 base, with 19 bases of the junction left unmatched. The CDR3 runs to 22 residues. CDR3 region: CASSQNSRLDRGRRGTNEKLFF. In DNA, the CDR3 is TGTGCCAGCAGCCAGAACTCCCGGCTGGACAGGGGGCGCAGAGGAACTAATGAAAAACTGTTTTTT.

J is TRBJ2-5 and V is TRBV7-9; D may be TRBD1 (6 bases). The V and J ends lost 0 bases and 2 bases respectively, with 10 bases between them. This CDR3 region has 15 residues. Per the germline V gene, CDR1 is SEHNR and CDR2 is FQNEAQ (reference sequence). CDR3 sequence reads: CASSLAGAAQETQYF. CDR3 coding DNA: TGTGCCAGCAGCTTAGCGGGGGCAGCTCAAGAGACCCAGTACTTC.

This clone was detected only a few times. The chain has TRBV27 and TRBJ1-4; 8 nucleotides agree with TRBD1. Looked up from germline, CDR1 is MNHEY and CDR2 is SMNVEV (reference sequence). This CDR3 has 13 amino acids. V lost 6 bases to trimming and J lost 6 bases; unmatched junction nucleotides: 3. The CDR3 spells CASSSGGYEKLFF. DNA of the CDR3: TGTGCCAGCAGCTCAGGGGGCTATGAAAAACTGTTTTTT.

This rearrangement joins TRBV9 to TRBJ2-1; TRBD2 agrees at 12 bases. The V segment lost 3 bases and the J segment 10 bases; nucleotides outside the gene matches: 8. CDR3 size: 15 residues. Germline V gene lookup returns CDR1 SGDLS and CDR2 YYNGEE. The CDR3 loop is CASSALPGLAGEQFF. CDR3 coding DNA: TGTGCCAGCAGCGCCCTACCCGGACTAGCGGGAGAGCAGTTCTTC.

In this sample, this clone turned up once. The chain joins TRBV29-1 to TRBJ1-2; D may be TRBD1 (5 bases). CDR1 is SQVTM, CDR2 ANQGSEA, per germline. V shed 4 bases and J shed 5 bases, with 11 bases lying between them. The CDR3 length is 12 residues. The CDR3 reads CSVGTDTYGYTF. CDR3 DNA: TGCAGCGTTGGGACGGACACATATGGCTACACCTTC.

The rearrangement uses TRBV14 and TRBJ1-1; 7 bases agree with TRBD1. CDR1 is SGHDN, CDR2 FVKESK, per germline. V gave up 2 bases and J gave up 1 base; unmatched junction bases: 4. This CDR3 is built from 15 residues. CDR3 amino acids: CASSQLRTGNTEAFF. The DNA for the CDR3 is TGTGCCAGCAGCCAACTTCGGACAGGGAACACTGAAGCTTTCTTT.

The V and J genes are TRBV30 and TRBJ1-4; 10 nucleotides agree with TRBD1. Looked up from germline, CDR1 is GTSNPN and CDR2 is SVGIG (reference sequence). Losses at the gene ends were 5 bases for V and 8 bases for J; bases not matched to a gene: 5. There are 13 residues in the CDR3. CDR3 nucleotide sequence: TGTGCCTGGGGACAGGGGGACGTGGAAAAACTGTTTTTT. Its translation: CAWGQGDVEKLFF.

This clone was found once. The chain is built from TRBV5-5 and TRBJ1-5; D may be TRBD1 (6 bases). The CDR3 contains 15 residues. The V end was cut by 5 bases, the J end by 7 bases, with 19 bases between. Per germline, CDR1 SGHKS and CDR2 YYEKEE (reference sequence). The CDR3 reads CASSSSPGQGQPQHF. The CDR3 region has the DNA TGTGCCAGCAGTTCATCTCCGGGACAAGGGCAGCCCCAGCATTTT.

This sequence joins TRBV4-1 and TRBJ2-1; D might be TRBD2 (6 bases). CDR1 MGHRA and CDR2 YSYEKL come from the germline V gene. The V end lost 3 bases, the J end lost 2 bases, and 11 bases lay between the germline ends. This CDR3 contains 15 residues. The CDR3 sequence: CASSQSAGPYNEQFF. The DNA of the CDR3 is TGCGCCAGCAGCCAGAGTGCGGGACCCTACAATGAGCAGTTCTTC.

V gene TRBV27 combines with J gene TRBJ1-2, with 9 bases lining up with TRBD1. The V and J ends lost 2 bases and 8 bases, in that order; junction bases with no gene match: 9. Germline CDR1 reads MNHEY; CDR2 reads SMNVEV (reference sequence). The CDR3 has 15 amino acids. The CDR3, as DNA: TGTGCCAGCAGTTTAGAAGGACAGGGGTTGTGGGGCTACACCTTC. Its protein product is CASSLEGQGLWGYTF.

V usage is TRBV7-2 and J usage is TRBJ2-1; TRBD2 agrees at 11 bases. The CDR3 totals 16 residues. Germline V gene data show CDR1 as SGHTA and CDR2 as FQGNSA. After removal of 5 bases from V and 0 bases from J, the junction contained 3 bases not matched to a gene. The CDR3 DNA is TGTGCCAGCAGCAAGACTAGCGGGGTCTCCTACAATGAGCAGTTCTTC. It codes for CASSKTSGVSYNEQFF. Together with reference TRBV7-2 and TRBJ2-1, the CDR3 gives the full variable domain: GAGVSQSPSNKVTEKGKDVELRCDPISGHTALYWYRQSLGQGLEFLIYFQGNSAPDKSGLPSDRFSAERTGGSVSTLTIQRTQQEDSAVYLCASSKTSGVSYNEQFFGPGTRLTVL.

The V call is TRBV18, the J call TRBJ1-1; tentatively, D is TRBD1 (5 bases). This CDR3 is built from 13 residues. The germline V gene encodes CDR1 KGHSH and CDR2 LQKENI. V dropped 2 bases and J dropped 3 bases, with 7 bases sitting between them. The CDR3 loop reads CASSPGADTEAFF. CDR3 nucleotides: TGTGCCAGCTCACCAGGGGCGGACACTGAAGCTTTCTTT.

The chain joins TRBV28 to TRBJ1-5; TRBD1 matches 9 bases. The germline V gene encodes CDR1 MDHEN and CDR2 SYDVKM. The CDR3 runs 16 residues. Germline trimming cut 5 bases from V and 2 bases from J; bases unmatched to any gene: 7. As DNA, the CDR3 is TGTGCCAGCAGTCGCCCCCGGACAGGGGGCAATCAGCCCCAGCATTTT. Amino acid sequence: CASSRPRTGGNQPQHF.

The J gene is TRBJ2-7, the V gene TRBV11-2; TRBD1 matches 8 bases. V was pared by 1 base and J by 6 bases, with 2 bases of the junction left unmatched. The germline CDR1 and CDR2 sequences are SGHAT and FQNNGV. The CDR3 has 13 amino acids. The CDR3 sequence: CASSLGQGIEQYF. The CDR3 DNA sequence: TGTGCCAGCAGCTTAGGACAGGGGATCGAGCAGTACTTC.

The genes are TRBV7-9 and TRBJ1-2, with 8 bases identical to TRBD1. V trimming: 5 bases; J trimming: 8 bases; junction bases outside the gene matches: 7. Germline V gene data show CDR1 as SEHNR and CDR2 as FQNEAQ (reference sequence). The CDR3 has 13 amino acids. The CDR3 bases are TGTGCCAGCAGCCAGGACAGGGTGGGAGGCTACACCTTC. This translates into CASSQDRVGGYTF.

The rearrangement joins TRBV15 to TRBJ2-7, with 9 bases fitting TRBD2. CDR1 and CDR2 from the germline V gene are LNHNV and YYDKDF (reference sequence). The length of the CDR3 is 14 residues. Trimming removed 8 bases from V and 3 bases from J; junction bases left unmatched: 8. The CDR3 region is CATRRAGGLYEQYF. Written as DNA, the CDR3 is TGTGCCACCCGGAGAGCGGGAGGCCTCTACGAGCAGTACTTC.

The CDR3 nucleotides read TGCGCCAGCAGCGTGACAGGGCAGATTGGGGAGCAGTACTTC. Its translation is CASSVTGQIGEQYF. V gene TRBV5-1 combines with J gene TRBJ2-7, with 7 bases that match TRBD1. CDR3 length: 14 residues. The ends lost 4 bases at V and 7 bases at J; junction bases unmatched: 11. Germline CDR1 reads SGHRS; CDR2 reads YFSETQ.

The J gene is TRBJ2-5, the V gene TRBV6-6; tentative D call: TRBD2 (5 bases). Germline CDR1 and CDR2: MNHNY and SVGAGI (reference sequence). The CDR3 is made up of 16 amino acids. The germline V and J ends were trimmed by 2 bases and 3 bases, with 16 bases remaining between them. The CDR3 spells CASSYLLSGEKETQYF. The DNA for the CDR3 is TGTGCCAGCAGTTACCTACTATCCGGGGAGAAAGAGACCCAGTACTTC.

This clone was recorded a few times. V gene TRBV2 combines with J gene TRBJ1-5, with no clear D. Trimming pared 3 bases from V and 6 bases from J, leaving 15 bases between. The CDR3 sequence is 15 residues long. Germline V CDR1 and CDR2: SNHLY, FYNNEI. In nucleotides, the CDR3 is TGTGCCAGCAGTGATAATAAAGCCGGTTTTCAGCCCCAGCATTTT. This codes for CASSDNKAGFQPQHF.

The V gene is TRBV4-1, the J gene TRBJ1-2, with 10 bases aligning to TRBD1. Germline values: CDR1 MGHRA, CDR2 YSYEKL. V shed 2 bases and J 0 bases; nucleotides not matched to a gene: 3. There are 16 residues in the CDR3. CDR3 sequence: CASSQSGQGTNYGYTF. CDR3 DNA: TGCGCCAGCAGCCAATCGGGACAGGGGACTAACTATGGCTACACCTTC.

The chain has TRBV5-4 and TRBJ2-7, with D maybe TRBD2 (5 bases). The CDR3 loop spans 13 amino acids. Germline V gene data show CDR1 as SGHNT and CDR2 as YYREEE (reference sequence). Trimming took 3 bases from V and 1 from J, leaving 8 bases between them. The CDR3 DNA reads TGTGCCAGCAGCTCGGACTCATCCTACGAGCAGTACTTC. Its protein product is CASSSDSSYEQYF.

As DNA, the CDR3 is TGCGCCAGCAGCCAAGAGGGCGGGAGGGCGTCCTACGAGCAGTACTTC. As protein: CASSQEGGRASYEQYF. V and J are TRBV4-1 and TRBJ2-7; TRBD2 agrees at 9 bases. This CDR3 has 16 residues. Per the germline V gene, CDR1 is MGHRA and CDR2 is YSYEKL. The trim removed 0 bases at V and 1 base at J, leaving 4 bases unmatched.

This sequence joins TRBV7-9 and TRBJ1-2; D remains unclear. CDR1 and CDR2 (germline): SEHNR, FQNEAQ (reference sequence). Between the trimmed V and J ends, which lost 1 base and 6 bases, there was a span of 12 bases. The length of the CDR3 is 14 residues. The CDR3 protein is CASSLDRSINGYTF. The CDR3 bases are TGTGCCAGCAGCTTAGACAGATCGATTAATGGCTACACCTTC.

The rearrangement links TRBV14 to TRBJ2-3; 7 nucleotides line up with TRBD2. Unmatched junction bases numbered 6, after V lost 4 bases and J lost 2 bases. CDR1 is SGHDN, CDR2 FVKESK, per germline. The CDR3 has 15 residues. The DNA for the CDR3 is TGTGCCAGCAGCCCGTATAGCGGGTCCACAGATACGCAGTATTTT. This codes for CASSPYSGSTDTQYF. Full variable domain (missing parts from reference TRBV14 and TRBJ2-3): EAGVTQFPSHSVIEKGQTVTLRCDPISGHDNLYWYRRVMGKEIKFLLHFVKESKQDESGMPNNRFLAERTGGTYSTLKVQPAELEDSGVYFCASSPYSGSTDTQYFGPGTRLTVL.

This clone has only one observation. V gene TRBV4-1 combines with J gene TRBJ2-7; the match to TRBD1 covers 7 bases. The CDR3 contains 14 residues. Trimming took 3 bases from V and 1 from J; bases not matched to a gene: 3. Per germline, CDR1 MGHRA and CDR2 YSYEKL. The CDR3 spells CASSHGTVSYEQYF. In DNA form, the CDR3 reads TGCGCCAGCAGCCATGGGACAGTTTCCTACGAGCAGTACTTC.

CDR3 DNA sequence: TGTGCCAGCAGCAAGGGGAGAACAGGGAGACCGAACACCGGGGAGCTGTTTTTT. Translation gives CASSKGRTGRPNTGELFF. The J gene is TRBJ2-2, the V gene TRBV7-9; a possible D gene is TRBD1 (6 bases). The CDR3 runs 18 residues. With 5 bases removed from V and 0 bases from J, the gap between germline ends came to 19 bases. CDR1 is SEHNR, CDR2 FQNEAQ, per germline (reference sequence).

The rearrangement joins TRBV27 to TRBJ2-1; the match to TRBD2 covers 11 bases. Germline values: CDR1 MNHEY, CDR2 SMNVEV (reference sequence). CDR3 length equals 19 residues. Losses at the gene ends were 0 bases for V and 4 bases for J; bases not matched to a gene: 11. The CDR3 region has the DNA TGTGCCAGCAGTTTATCGGGGGTGCTAGCGGGAGGTATATACAATGAGCAGTTCTTC. Translation: CASSLSGVLAGGIYNEQFF.

CDR3 DNA sequence: TGTGCCAGCGGGACTAGTGTTTACGAGCAGTACTTC. It codes for CASGTSVYEQYF. The chain employs TRBV2 and TRBJ2-7; TRBD2 matches at 8 bases. The germline gives CDR1 SNHLY, CDR2 FYNNEI. The CDR3 has 12 residues. Trimming cost V 8 bases and J 4 bases; bases outside gene matches: 4.

This clone was seen once. CDR3 amino acids: CATSRTPTSTDTQYF. The CDR3 nucleotides read TGTGCCACCAGCAGGACTCCGACCAGCACAGATACGCAGTATTTT. The chain joins TRBV15 to TRBJ2-3, with D uncertain. The CDR3 loop spans 15 amino acids. Trimming cost V 3 bases and J 0 bases, with 10 bases left between them. From germline, CDR1 is LNHNV and CDR2 YYDKDF (reference sequence).